This record covers a single T cell receptor beta chain. The sample comes from a study of cytomegalovirus exposure and HLA in healthy donors. The study ran its PCR with 60 Vbeta and 13 Jbeta primers. The repertoire was sequenced with immunoSEQ multiplex PCR; TCRdb's copy has only in-frame clones and lacks some. The table lists approximately 140,000 clones, roughly four fifths of them singletons. Trimming stripped 7 bases from V and 6 bases from J, with 15 bases between. Germline V gene data show CDR1 as SNHLY and CDR2 as FYNNEI. The CDR3 totals 13 residues. The material sequenced was PBMCs. The chain carries TRBV2 and TRBJ2-5; D is possibly TRBD2 (5 bases). This receptor was identified in a male donor in good health and CMV-seronegative. The CDR3 loop is CASMEVQRQTQYF. The CDR3 nucleotides are TGTGCCAGCATGGAGGTCCAAAGACAGACCCAGTACTTC. Full variable domain (remainder filled in from reference TRBV2 and TRBJ2-5): EPEVTQTPSHQVTQMGQEVILRCVPISNHLYFYWYRQILGQKVEFLVSFYNNEISEKSEIFDDQFSVERPDGSNFTLKIRSTKLEDSAMYFCASMEVQRQTQYFGPGTRLLVL.